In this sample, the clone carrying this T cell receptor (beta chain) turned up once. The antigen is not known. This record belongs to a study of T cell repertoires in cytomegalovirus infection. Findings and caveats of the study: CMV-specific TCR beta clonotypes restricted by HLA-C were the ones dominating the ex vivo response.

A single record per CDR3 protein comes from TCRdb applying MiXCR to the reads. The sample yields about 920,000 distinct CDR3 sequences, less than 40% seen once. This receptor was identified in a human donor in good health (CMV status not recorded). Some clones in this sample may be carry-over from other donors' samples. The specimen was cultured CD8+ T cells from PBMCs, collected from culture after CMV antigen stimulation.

CDR3 in DNA: TGTGCCAACAGGAGAGAGCTTTGGGACGCGCTGGGAGAGACCCAGTACTTC. It codes for CANRRELWDALGETQYF. The V gene is TRBV6-6, the J gene TRBJ2-5; D possibly uses TRBD1 or TRBD2 (5 bases each). CDR3 length: 17 residues. V was shortened by 10 bases and J by 4 bases, with 28 bases between the two germline ends. Germline V CDR1 and CDR2: MNHNY, SVGAGI (reference sequence).